A single sample gave rise to the 30 T cell receptor beta chains below, sequenced in a study of Graves' ophthalmopathy and Graves' hyperthyroidism. The sequenced template was RNA, covering the TCR beta CDR3 region. The library came from an HTBI-primed first-round RT-PCR and a second-round multiplex PCR. One entry per CDR3 protein, called by TCRdb with MiXCR from the multiplex PCR reads. The table includes 650,000 to 800,000 distinct CDR3 sequences, about 38% detected once. Sequenced sample: peripheral blood. The receptors originated from an adult man with Graves' ophthalmopathy.

As for this clonotype: A single base separates this from a much larger clone, so it may be a read error. The genes are TRBV7-9 and TRBJ2-7; no clear D. This CDR3 has 13 residues. V was clipped by 1 base and J by 2 bases, with 6 bases between them. Germline CDR1 reads SEHNR; CDR2 reads FQNEAQ (reference sequence). CDR3 residues: CASSLGFTYEQYF. The CDR3 bases are TGTGCCAGCAGCTTAGGGTTTACCTACGAGCAGTACTTC.

The rearrangement joins TRBV29-1 to TRBJ2-7; D unresolved. Between the trimmed V and J ends, which lost 4 bases and 0 bases, there was a span of 10 bases. Per germline, CDR1 SQVTM and CDR2 ANQGSEA. This CDR3 has 13 amino acids. This CDR3 reads CSVVTASSYEQYF. The CDR3 DNA reads TGCAGCGTTGTAACAGCGAGCTCCTACGAGCAGTACTTC.

This clonotype has just a few counts. The chain combines TRBV25-1 with TRBJ2-1; TRBD2 aligns across 7 bases. V was pared by 5 bases and J by 5 bases, with 12 bases of the junction left unmatched. Germline CDR1 MGHDK, CDR2 SYGVNS. The CDR3 extends over 16 amino acids. This CDR3 is CASSPPWAGEDNEQFF. Here the CDR3 DNA reads TGTGCCAGCAGTCCCCCTTGGGCGGGAGAGGACAATGAGCAGTTCTTC. Based on the CDR3 plus reference TRBV25-1 and TRBJ2-1, the full variable domain is EADIYQTPRYLVIGTGKKITLECSQTMGHDKMYWYQQDPGMELHLIHYSYGVNSTEKGDLSSESTVSRIRTEHFPLTLESARPSHTSQYLCASSPPWAGEDNEQFFGPGTRLTVL.

Turning to this clonotype: The germline gene is not matched at one end of the junction; a read error may be the cause. The chain carries TRBV7-9 and TRBJ1-1; perhaps TRBD1 as D (5 bases). Germline V gene sequence: CDR1 SEHNR, CDR2 FQNEAQ (reference sequence). This CDR3 has 15 residues. CDR3 residues: CASSQGRGLSTEAFF. The DNA of the CDR3 is TGCGCCAGCAGCCAAGGTAGGGGATTGAGCACTGAAGCTTTCTTT. Complete variable domain (other parts from reference TRBV7-9 and TRBJ1-1): DTGVSQNPRHKITKRGQNVTFRCDPISEHNRLYWYRQTLGQGPEFLTYFQNEAQLEKSRLLSDRFSAERPKGSFSTLEIQRTEQGDSAMYLCASSQGRGLSTEAFFGQGTRLTVV.

The V call is TRBV10-3, the J call TRBJ1-1, with 8 bases that match TRBD1. This CDR3 contains 12 residues. CDR1 is ENHRY, CDR2 SYGVKD, per germline. V lost 5 bases, J lost 13 bases, and 9 bases stayed unmatched. This CDR3 is CAISLGQGSGFF. For the CDR3, the DNA is TGTGCCATCAGTCTTGGACAGGGCAGTGGTTTCTTT.

This clonotype showed up many times. The chain employs TRBV2 and TRBJ1-2, with 7 bases lining up with TRBD1. V shed 8 bases and J 8 bases; nucleotides not matched to a gene: 11. CDR1 and CDR2 (germline): SNHLY, FYNNEI. The CDR3 is 13 amino acids. The CDR3 spells CASARDSGGGYTF. In nucleotides, the CDR3 is TGTGCCAGCGCCCGGGACAGCGGAGGCGGCTACACCTTC.

The V gene is TRBV14, the J gene TRBJ2-2; TRBD1 might be the D (6 bases). CDR1 SGHDN and CDR2 FVKESK come from the germline V gene. The CDR3 has 17 residues. Between the trimmed V and J ends, which lost 1 base and 0 bases, there was a span of 12 bases. CDR3 sequence (DNA): TGTGCCAGCAGCCAAGTTCTCCGGACAGCGAACACCGGGGAGCTGTTTTTT. This encodes CASSQVLRTANTGELFF. The whole variable domain, filled in from reference TRBV14 and TRBJ2-2, reads EAGVTQFPSHSVIEKGQTVTLRCDPISGHDNLYWYRRVMGKEIKFLLHFVKESKQDESGMPNNRFLAERTGGTYSTLKVQPAELEDSGVYFCASSQVLRTANTGELFFGEGSRLTVL.

This chain joins TRBV11-2 and TRBJ1-1; D may be TRBD1 (5 bases). The CDR3 contains 14 residues. Deletions cut 3 bases from V and 4 bases from J, with 12 bases between. Germline lookup yields CDR1 SGHAT and CDR2 FQNNGV. The CDR3 sequence: CASSFGTPATEAFF. The DNA of the CDR3 is TGTGCCAGCAGCTTCGGGACCCCAGCCACTGAAGCTTTCTTT.

This rearrangement joins TRBV5-1 to TRBJ2-7; D ambiguous. CDR1 SGHRS and CDR2 YFSETQ come from the germline V gene. Trimming pared 8 bases from V and 0 bases from J, leaving 12 bases between. The CDR3 runs 13 residues. The DNA for the CDR3 is TGCGCCAGTCGAATTGGCGTCTCCTACGAGCAGTACTTC. Translating it yields CASRIGVSYEQYF.

This clonotype has ten or more counts. The gene calls are TRBV5-1 and TRBJ1-2, with D possibly being TRBD1 (5 bases). The CDR3 loop spans 13 amino acids. CDR1 is SGHRS, CDR2 YFSETQ, per germline. V gave up 3 bases and J gave up 7 bases, with 13 bases separating them. The DNA for the CDR3 is TGCGCCAGCAGCTCCACAGGCTCCCTTGGCTACACCTTC. As protein: CASSSTGSLGYTF.

On this clonotype: At one boundary the junction diverges from the germline segment, which might be a read error. V gene TRBV14 combines with J gene TRBJ2-7, with D perhaps TRBD2 (7 bases). The length of the CDR3 is 14 residues. CDR1 and CDR2 from the germline V gene are SGHDN and FVKESK. CDR3 residues: CASSRGGPSYEQHF. For the CDR3, the DNA is TGTGCCAGCAGCCGGGGGGGCCCTTCCTACGAGCAGCACTTC.

The chain combines TRBV7-8 with TRBJ2-5; D might be TRBD1 (6 bases). The CDR3 consists of 15 residues. The germline CDR1 and CDR2 sequences are SGHVS and FQNEAQ. V dropped 3 bases and J dropped 8 bases, with 19 bases sitting between them. This CDR3 reads CASSFNAGVGNTQYF. CDR3 DNA sequence: TGTGCCAGCAGCTTTAATGCAGGGGTCGGGAATACCCAGTACTTC.

A note on this clonotype: The conserved phenylalanine or tryptophan normally closing the CDR3 is absent here, so this likely arose from a read error. The genes are TRBV11-3 and TRBJ2-7; D is possibly TRBD1 or TRBD2 (5 bases each). From germline, CDR1 is SGHNT and CDR2 YENEEA. Trimming removed 5 bases at V and 1 base at J, with 9 bases between. The CDR3 is 13 amino acids. DNA for the CDR3: TGTGCCAGCAGCCGGGACGGATCCTACGAGCAGTACCTC. As protein: CASSRDGSYEQYL.

In this sample, this clonotype turned up many times. The CDR3: CASSFWQGGGYTF. CDR3 nucleotide sequence: TGTGCCAGCAGTTTCTGGCAGGGAGGGGGCTACACCTTC. The V and J genes are TRBV27 and TRBJ1-2; possible D gene TRBD1, 5 bases. Trimming removed 3 bases from V and 8 bases from J, with 13 bases in between. From germline, CDR1 is MNHEY and CDR2 SMNVEV (reference sequence). CDR3 length: 13 amino acids.

V gene TRBV10-3 combines with J gene TRBJ1-2; 7 nucleotides agree with TRBD1. The germline gives CDR1 ENHRY, CDR2 SYGVKD. This CDR3 spans 15 amino acids. V gave up 10 bases and J gave up 8 bases; unmatched junction bases: 19. The CDR3, as DNA: TGTGCCAGCAGAGGGGAGACAGGGTTGGGCTACGGCTACACCTTC. It yields the protein CASRGETGLGYGYTF.

This clonotype was seen at least ten times. This chain joins TRBV7-9 and TRBJ1-4, with D possibly being TRBD1 (5 bases). Per the germline V gene, CDR1 is SEHNR and CDR2 is FQNEAQ (reference sequence). The CDR3 is 14 amino acids. Trimming removed 3 bases from V and 5 bases from J, with 10 bases in between. CDR3: CASSFLGENEKLFF. DNA of the CDR3: TGTGCCAGCAGCTTTTTGGGGGAGAATGAAAAACTGTTTTTT.

This clonotype came up many times. The rearrangement joins TRBV29-1 to TRBJ1-3, with D possibly being TRBD1 (5 bases). Germline CDR1 and CDR2: SQVTM and ANQGSEA. The V gene lost 4 bases and the J gene lost 6 bases, with 7 bases spanning the gap. The CDR3 sequence is 11 residues long. The CDR3: CSVGTSNTIYF. CDR3 coding DNA: TGCAGCGTTGGGACATCAAACACCATATATTTT.

This clonotype was counted a few times. This chain links TRBV14 with TRBJ2-7; 9 nucleotides agree with TRBD2. Unmatched junction bases numbered 14, after V lost 8 bases and J lost 3 bases. CDR3 length: 16 residues. From germline, CDR1 is SGHDN and CDR2 FVKESK. In DNA form, the CDR3 reads TGTGCCAGCTCACCACAGGCTAGCGGGATCAACTACGAGCAGTACTTC. This gives the protein CASSPQASGINYEQYF.

This clonotype has just a few counts. The chain carries TRBV7-6 and TRBJ2-1; D is uncertain. The V and J ends lost 5 bases and 8 bases respectively, with 10 bases between them. Germline CDR1 is SGHVS and CDR2 is FNYEAQ. The length of the CDR3 is 12 residues. This chain's CDR3 is CASSLAWDEQFF. CDR3 in DNA: TGTGCCAGCAGCCTGGCGTGGGATGAGCAGTTCTTC.

Comment on this clonotype: This clone may be a read error of a much larger clone one base away. The chain has TRBV10-3 and TRBJ1-2; no clear D. Germline V CDR1 and CDR2: ENHRY, SYGVKD. CDR3 length equals 12 residues. As DNA, the CDR3 is TGTGCCAGCAGTCACAACCTCTATGGCTACACCTTC. Protein: CASSHNLYGYTF.

The sample holds many counts of this clonotype. This chain links TRBV29-1 with TRBJ2-5; 7 nucleotides align to TRBD2. Per the germline V gene, CDR1 is SQVTM and CDR2 is ANQGSEA. The CDR3 is made up of 13 amino acids. Unmatched junction bases numbered 7, after V lost 4 bases and J lost 5 bases. This CDR3 is CSVGGGPGETQYF. The DNA of the CDR3 is TGCAGCGTTGGGGGGGGACCCGGGGAGACCCAGTACTTC.

For this clonotype: Sequence at one end of the junction differs from germline and may be a read error. The chain employs TRBV7-9 and TRBJ2-7, with TRBD1 identical over 10 bases. CDR3 length: 16 residues. Germline CDR1 and CDR2: SEHNR and FQNEAQ (reference sequence). CDR3 sequence (DNA): TGCGCCAGCAGCCAAGAAACCGGGACAGGGGCTTACGAGCAGTACTTC. This translates into CASSQETGTGAYEQYF.

This clonotype was counted at least ten times. V usage is TRBV9 and J usage is TRBJ2-6; tentatively, D is TRBD2 (6 bases). This CDR3 has 17 amino acids. Trimming removed 0 bases from V and 0 bases from J, with 10 bases in between. Germline values: CDR1 SGDLS, CDR2 YYNGEE. The CDR3 here is CASSVAGDSSGANVLTF. CDR3 nucleotides: TGTGCCAGCAGCGTAGCGGGGGACTCCTCTGGGGCCAACGTCCTGACTTTC.

In this sample, this clonotype turned up a few times. This sequence joins TRBV27 and TRBJ2-7; the D gene is possibly TRBD1 (6 bases). CDR1 is MNHEY, CDR2 SMNVEV, per germline (reference sequence). Deletions cut 0 bases from V and 2 bases from J, with 11 bases between. The CDR3 extends over 15 amino acids. In DNA, the CDR3 is TGTGCCAGCAGTTTATCCGGGGACACGACCTACGAGCAGTACTTC. It yields the protein CASSLSGDTTYEQYF.

This clonotype was observed many times. The V gene is TRBV6-1, the J gene TRBJ2-7, with D perhaps TRBD1 (6 bases). The CDR3 runs 12 residues. Germline V gene data show CDR1 as MNHNS and CDR2 as SASEGT. V was clipped by 11 bases and J by 7 bases, with 18 bases between them. The CDR3 nucleotides are TGTGCCGGAAACAGGGAACGAGGGGAGCAGTACTTC. Amino acids: CAGNRERGEQYF.

This clonotype was found once. A much larger clone lies one base from this, so it may be a read error. Since no conserved phenylalanine or tryptophan closes the CDR3, a read error is the likely cause. The chain has TRBV6-1 and TRBJ1-2; D is possibly TRBD1 (5 bases). The V gene lost 8 bases and the J gene lost 5 bases, with 18 bases spanning the gap. The CDR3 runs to 14 residues. CDR1 MNHNS and CDR2 SASEGT come from the germline V gene. The CDR3 DNA follows: TGTGCCAGCGGCCTGTCCGGGACGAGGTATGGCTACACCTTA. Its protein is CASGLSGTRYGYTL.

Notes on this clonotype: A much larger clone sits a single nucleotide away, making a read error possible. This chain links TRBV19 with TRBJ2-7; 7 nucleotides agree with TRBD2. The CDR3 runs to 13 residues. CDR1 and CDR2 (germline): LNHDA, SQIVND (reference sequence). The CDR3 DNA is TGTACCAGTAGTCTTGGACTAGTCTACGAGCAGTACTTC. Amino acid sequence: CTSSLGLVYEQYF. The full variable domain, its missing parts supplied by reference TRBV19 and TRBJ2-7, is DGGITQSPKYLFRKEGQNVTLSCEQNLNHDAMYWYRQDPGQGLRLIYYSQIVNDFQKGDIAEGYSVSREKKESFPLTVTSAQKNPTAFYLCTSSLGLVYEQYFGPGTRLTVT.

Many counts were recorded for this clonotype. The chain carries TRBV7-9 and TRBJ2-7; 9 bases agree with TRBD1. The CDR3 runs 16 residues. CDR1 is SEHNR and CDR2 is FQNEAQ in the germline V gene (reference sequence). Unmatched junction bases numbered 9, after V lost 2 bases and J lost 4 bases. CDR3 amino acids: CASSLFPGQGWYEQYF. CDR3 nucleotides: TGTGCCAGCAGCTTATTTCCGGGACAGGGATGGTACGAGCAGTACTTC.

This clonotype has ten or more counts. The chain recombines TRBV29-1 with TRBJ1-5; possible D gene TRBD1, 6 bases. The germline gives CDR1 SQVTM, CDR2 ANQGSEA. CDR3 size: 12 residues. V was cut by 5 bases and J by 4 bases, with 9 bases left in between. The CDR3 DNA reads as TGCAGCGTTAGGACAGCGAATCAGCCCCAGCATTTT. Translated: CSVRTANQPQHF.

The chain is built from TRBV9 and TRBJ2-2; possibly TRBD2 for D (6 bases). The V end was cut by 3 bases, the J end by 4 bases, with 19 bases between. Germline V gene lookup returns CDR1 SGDLS and CDR2 YYNGEE. The CDR3 runs 17 residues. This chain's CDR3 is CASSGLDIPTGTGELFF. The CDR3 DNA reads as TGTGCCAGCAGCGGACTAGACATCCCTACGGGCACCGGGGAGCTGTTTTTT.